This T cell receptor (beta chain) derives from a study of cytomegalovirus exposure and HLA in healthy donors. Clones were read by immunoSEQ multiplex PCR, and TCRdb kept only the in-frame ones, dropping some. The data show approximately 190,000 clones, around 84% seen once. The study, taken as a whole, reports: In vitro assays verified that three CMV-associated chains recognized CMV antigens specifically.

This CDR3 is built from 13 residues. Unmatched junction bases numbered 10, after V lost 11 bases and J lost 4 bases. Per the germline V gene, CDR1 is SGHTA and CDR2 is FQGTGA. Regarding this clone: Its antigen is as yet unknown.

The sequence was obtained from a man in his late teens or twenties in good health and CMV-seropositive. This chain links TRBV7-3 with TRBJ2-5, with 7 bases aligning to TRBD2. The source material was PBMCs. The CDR3 loop is CASMGGSPETQYF. The CDR3 DNA reads TGTGCCTCGATGGGGGGGTCCCCAGAGACCCAGTACTTC.